The present T cell receptor (beta chain) was sequenced within a study of low-dose radiotherapy and immunotherapy resistance in tumors (dated by TCRdb to between 2020 and 2023). In the study overall: In Cohort 1, each fraction delivered 0.5 Gy every 2 weeks, and the prescribed total PTV dose was 6.5 Gy. Starting on cycle 1 day 1, patients took 300 mg of aspirin by mouth once daily for four cycles. Nivolumab was administered intravenously as a 240 mg flat dose every two weeks, and ipilimumab was administered intravenously at 1 mg/kg every six weeks. Eight patients were included in the translational analysis, namely three from the first dose cohort plus the first five from the second dose cohort. No randomization into treatment groups was done for the people taking part in the trial. For Cohort 2, the dose was 1 Gy per fraction given every two weeks, adding up to 13 Gy in total across 26 weeks. Cyclophosphamide 200 mg/m2 was administered intravenously every two weeks, one day before each radiation and immunotherapy administration.

This specimen's time point label, per the study, means: before trial treatment. The donors took part in RACIN, a single-arm, phase I, dose-escalation trial that combined nivolumab, ipilimumab, aspirin, low-dose cyclophosphamide and low-dose radiotherapy. Eligible patients had advanced, TIL-negative solid tumors. TCRdb records Illumina HiSeq 2500 as the sequencer. To make first-strand cDNA, Superscript III was used along with a set of TRAV- and TRBV-specific primers so that both the TCRalpha and TCRbeta chains were covered. A roughly 19-cycle PCR with Phusion amplified the TCRs, pairing a constant-region primer with the adapter that was attached to the V primers. Isolated mRNA was amplified with the MessageAmp II aRNA Amplification Kit, using a roughly 17-hour in vitro transcription at 37°C. The Dynabeads mRNA DIRECT Purification Kit was used to isolate the mRNA for TCR sequencing. Indexed Illumina adapters were added in a second roughly 25-cycle Phusion PCR, and the resulting products were purified with AMPure XP beads. As for the original processing: Using custom Perl scripts, TCR sequences that encoded the same protein were pooled, out-of-frame sequences were dropped, and the abundance of each clonotype was calculated. Any TCR sequence supported by only a single read was excluded from analysis. Shannon entropy, Gini index, clonality, richness, and the frequency of TCRs shared between repertoires were included as repertoire metrics. TCRdb passed the public sequencing reads through fastp at Q25 and MiXCR, retaining productive beta sequences. Each CDR3 protein appears once, grouped with its most common genes and DNA. The V and J calls here are based on TCRdb, not the publication. The sample table shows roughly 36,000 distinct CDR3 sequences, and around 30% are seen once. Clones ranked in the top ten supply around 3.5% of the sample.

This clonotype appeared once. Its antigen is currently not known. Per-base quality was not reported, and no clone a single base away is much larger than it. Evidence from a single read is weak. The CDR3 holds 13 amino acids from the cysteine to the phenylalanine. Left in the record is the CDR3 DNA by itself, 39 bases read in frame from the first base. The germline V gene yields SNHLY for CDR1 and FYNNEI for CDR2. Trimming accounts for 6 bases at V and 4 bases at J, while the number of junction bases matched to no gene is 4. This sequence was found in a male donor with gallbladder cancer. The sequenced sample was PBMCs, obtained before treatment. The chain couples TRBV2 to TRBJ1-2, with 8 middle bases fitting TRBD1. The encoded CDR3 is CASRSGTGYGYTF. In nucleotides, the sequence is TGTGCCAGCAGGTCCGGGACAGGCTATGGCTACACCTTC.